The subject of this entry is one TCR beta chain. What it binds is unknown. This CDR3 has 14 amino acids. V lost 2 bases and J 4 bases, leaving 12 bases between the germline ends. Germline V gene lookup returns CDR1 LGHNA and CDR2 YNFKEQ. The record originates from a study of high-grade serous ovarian cancer treatment subgroups. Study details: Mean per sample: about 14,000 reads, several thousand unique TCR beta rearrangements.

Using immunoSEQ multiplex PCR, the repertoire was profiled, and TCRdb retains in-frame clones only, with some absent. The table has some 12,000 clones, roughly 80% seen once. Study conclusions and caveats: TCR clonal relatedness correlated positively with neoantigen level. Spatial context was lost because tumors were sequenced in bulk.

Tumor samples were obtained before definitive surgery or chemotherapy. The sample was tumor tissue. The origin of this receptor is a human donor with high-grade serous ovarian cancer. The chain carries TRBV4-2 and TRBJ2-7; D call uncertain. Here the CDR3 DNA reads TGTGCCAGCAGCCAACCAGGTTTGGGGTACGAGCAGTACTTC. Protein product: CASSQPGLGYEQYF.